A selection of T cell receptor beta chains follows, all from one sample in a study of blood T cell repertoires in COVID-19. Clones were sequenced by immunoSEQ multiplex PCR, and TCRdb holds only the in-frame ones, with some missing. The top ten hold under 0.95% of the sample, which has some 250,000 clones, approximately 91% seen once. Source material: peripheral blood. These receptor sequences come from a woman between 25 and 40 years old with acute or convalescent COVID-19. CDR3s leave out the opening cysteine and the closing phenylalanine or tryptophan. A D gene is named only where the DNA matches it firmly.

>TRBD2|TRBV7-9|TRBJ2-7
ASGKDSGRVYEQY
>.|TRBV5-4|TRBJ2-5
ASRRGSSLTQETQY
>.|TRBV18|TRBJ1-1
ASEGGTRTEAF
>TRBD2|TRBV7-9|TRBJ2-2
ASSSRLANTGELF
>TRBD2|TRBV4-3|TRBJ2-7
ASSQGAGDGVYEQY
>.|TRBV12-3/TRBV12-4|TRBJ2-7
ASSYFYEQY
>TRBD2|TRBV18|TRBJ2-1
ASSPQGLAGGNEQF
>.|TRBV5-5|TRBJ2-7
ASSHPGGVESTREQY
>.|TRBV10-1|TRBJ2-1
ASSEYLANNEQF
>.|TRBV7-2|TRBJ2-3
ASSFYTDTQY
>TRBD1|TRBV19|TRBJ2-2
ASTRTGLNTGELF
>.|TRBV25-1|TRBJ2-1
ASRADQPYNEQF
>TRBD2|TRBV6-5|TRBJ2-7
ASSLLAGPTYEQY
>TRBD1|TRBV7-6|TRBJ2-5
ASSPGQYQETQY
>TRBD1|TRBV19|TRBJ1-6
ASSTTGQGHSPLH
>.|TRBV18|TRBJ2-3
ASSPDWLTDTQY
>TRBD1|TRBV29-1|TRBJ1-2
SAEPKGTGLGYT
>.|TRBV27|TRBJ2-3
ASSLLDSTDTQY
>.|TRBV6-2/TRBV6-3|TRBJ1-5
ASSYTPQQGSNQPQH
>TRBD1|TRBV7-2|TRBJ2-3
ASSTTTGGFGTDTQY
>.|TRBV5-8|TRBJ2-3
ASSLSRPASVRDTQY
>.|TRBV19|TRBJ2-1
ASSPLMGGYNEQF
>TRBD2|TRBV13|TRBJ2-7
ASRVGGGSYEQY
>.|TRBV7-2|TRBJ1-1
ASSLDLRVGNTEAF
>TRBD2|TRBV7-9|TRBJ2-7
ASSLTGTTDEQY
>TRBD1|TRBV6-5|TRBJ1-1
ASSYNHRGRNTEAF